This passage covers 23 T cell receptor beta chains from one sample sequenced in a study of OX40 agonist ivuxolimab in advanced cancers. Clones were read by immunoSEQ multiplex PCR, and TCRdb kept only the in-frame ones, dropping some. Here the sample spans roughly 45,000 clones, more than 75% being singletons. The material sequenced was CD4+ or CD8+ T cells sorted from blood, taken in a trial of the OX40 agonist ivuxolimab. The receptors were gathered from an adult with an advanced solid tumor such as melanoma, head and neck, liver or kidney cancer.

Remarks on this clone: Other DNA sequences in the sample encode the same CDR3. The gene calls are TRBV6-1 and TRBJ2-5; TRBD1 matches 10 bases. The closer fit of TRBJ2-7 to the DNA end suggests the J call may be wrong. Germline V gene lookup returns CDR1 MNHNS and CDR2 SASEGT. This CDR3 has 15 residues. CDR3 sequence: CASSEGQGPSYEQYF. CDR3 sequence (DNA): TGTGCCAGCAGTGAGGGACAGGGGCCCTCCTACGAGCAGTACTTC.

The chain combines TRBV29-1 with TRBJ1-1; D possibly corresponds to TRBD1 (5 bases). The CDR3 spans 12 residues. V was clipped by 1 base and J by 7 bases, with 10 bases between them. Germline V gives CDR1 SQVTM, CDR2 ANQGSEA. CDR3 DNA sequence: TGCAGCGTTGAAGTTCAGGGAATTGAAGCTTTCTTT. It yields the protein CSVEVQGIEAFF.

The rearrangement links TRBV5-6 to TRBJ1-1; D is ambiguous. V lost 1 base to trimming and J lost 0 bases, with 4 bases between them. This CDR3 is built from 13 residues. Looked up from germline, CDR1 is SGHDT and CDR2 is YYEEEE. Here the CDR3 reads CASSLTLNTEAFF. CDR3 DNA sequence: TGTGCCAGCAGCTTGACGCTGAACACTGAAGCTTTCTTT.

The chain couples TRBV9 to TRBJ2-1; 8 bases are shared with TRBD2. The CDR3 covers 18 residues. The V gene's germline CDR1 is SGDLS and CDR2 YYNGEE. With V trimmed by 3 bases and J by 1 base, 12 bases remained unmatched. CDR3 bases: TGTGCCAGCAGCGCGAACCCCCTCAGCGGGAGATCCTACAATGAGCAGTTCTTC. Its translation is CASSANPLSGRSYNEQFF.

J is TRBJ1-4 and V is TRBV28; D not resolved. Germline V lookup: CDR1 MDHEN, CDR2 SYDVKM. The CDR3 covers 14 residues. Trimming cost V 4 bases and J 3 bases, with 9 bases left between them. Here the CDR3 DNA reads TGTGCCAGCAGTTCGCAGCCTCCTAATGAAAAACTGTTTTTT. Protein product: CASSSQPPNEKLFF. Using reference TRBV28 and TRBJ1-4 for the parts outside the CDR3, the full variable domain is DVKVTQSSRYLVKRTGEKVFLECVQDMDHENMFWYRQDPGLGLRLIYFSYDVKMKEKGDIPEGYSVSREKKERFSLILESASTNQTSMYLCASSSQPPNEKLFFGSGTQLSVL.

For the CDR3, the DNA is TGTGCCAGTAGTCCCCTCACAGGGGCCGAGCAGTACTTC. Translation gives CASSPLTGAEQYF. The chain couples TRBV19 to TRBJ2-7; 7 positions agree with TRBD1. CDR1 LNHDA and CDR2 SQIVND come from the germline V gene (reference sequence). V lost 5 bases and J lost 6; bases outside the gene matches: 7. The CDR3 length is 13 residues.

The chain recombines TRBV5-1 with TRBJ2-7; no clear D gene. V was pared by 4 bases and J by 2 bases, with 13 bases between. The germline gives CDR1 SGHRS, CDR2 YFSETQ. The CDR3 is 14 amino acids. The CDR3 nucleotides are TGCGCCAGCAGCCCGAAGACGGGCCCCTACGAGCAGTACTTC. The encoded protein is CASSPKTGPYEQYF.

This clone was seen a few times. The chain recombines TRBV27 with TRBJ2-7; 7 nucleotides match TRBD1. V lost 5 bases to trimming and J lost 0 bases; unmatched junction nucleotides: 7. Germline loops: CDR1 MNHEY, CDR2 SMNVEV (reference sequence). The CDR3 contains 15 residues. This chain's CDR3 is CASSTSQGSSYEQYF. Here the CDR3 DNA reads TGTGCCAGCAGTACTTCACAGGGGAGCTCCTACGAGCAGTACTTC.

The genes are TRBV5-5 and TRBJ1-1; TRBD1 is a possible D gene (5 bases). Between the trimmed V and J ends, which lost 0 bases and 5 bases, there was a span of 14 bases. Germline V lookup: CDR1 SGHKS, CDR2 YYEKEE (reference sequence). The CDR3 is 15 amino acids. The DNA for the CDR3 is TGTGCCAGCAGCTTGGAGGGCGGGGGTAGGACTGAAGCTTTCTTT. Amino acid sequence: CASSLEGGGRTEAFF.

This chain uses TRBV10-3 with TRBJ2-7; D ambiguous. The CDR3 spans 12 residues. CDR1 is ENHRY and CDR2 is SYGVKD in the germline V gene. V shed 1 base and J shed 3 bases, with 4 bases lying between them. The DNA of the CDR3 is TGTGCCATCAGTGAGTACGACTACGAGCAGTACTTC. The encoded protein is CAISEYDYEQYF.

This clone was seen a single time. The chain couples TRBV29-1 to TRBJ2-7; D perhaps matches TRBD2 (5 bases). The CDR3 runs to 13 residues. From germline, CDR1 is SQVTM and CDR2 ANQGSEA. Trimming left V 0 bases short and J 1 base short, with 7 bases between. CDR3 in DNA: TGCAGCGTTGAAGATGGGAGTTCCTACGAGCAGTACTTC. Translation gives CSVEDGSSYEQYF.

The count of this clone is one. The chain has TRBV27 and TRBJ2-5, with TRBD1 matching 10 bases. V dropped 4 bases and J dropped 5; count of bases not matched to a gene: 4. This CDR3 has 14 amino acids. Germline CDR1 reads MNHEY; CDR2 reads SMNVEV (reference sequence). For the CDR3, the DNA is TGTGCCAGCAGTTGGACAGGGGGGGGTGAGACCCAGTACTTC. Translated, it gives CASSWTGGGETQYF.

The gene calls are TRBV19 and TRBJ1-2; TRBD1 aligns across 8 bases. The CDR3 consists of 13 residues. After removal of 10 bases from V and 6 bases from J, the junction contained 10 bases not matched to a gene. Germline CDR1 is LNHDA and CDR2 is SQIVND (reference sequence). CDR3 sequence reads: CATQGAESHGYTF. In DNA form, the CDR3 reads TGTGCCACTCAGGGGGCCGAGAGCCATGGCTACACCTTC.

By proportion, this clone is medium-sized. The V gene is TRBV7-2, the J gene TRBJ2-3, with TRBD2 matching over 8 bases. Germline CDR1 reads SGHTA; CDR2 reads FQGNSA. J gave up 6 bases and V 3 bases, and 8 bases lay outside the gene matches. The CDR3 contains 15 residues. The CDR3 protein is CASSFRGLGGDTQYF. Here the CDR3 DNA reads TGTGCCAGCAGCTTTAGGGGACTAGGAGGCGATACGCAGTATTTT.

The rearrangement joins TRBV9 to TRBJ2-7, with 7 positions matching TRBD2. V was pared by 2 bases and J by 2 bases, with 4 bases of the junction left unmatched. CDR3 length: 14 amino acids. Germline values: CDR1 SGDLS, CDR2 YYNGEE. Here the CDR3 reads CASSVGGSAYEQYF. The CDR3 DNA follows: TGTGCCAGCAGCGTGGGGGGGAGTGCCTACGAGCAGTACTTC.

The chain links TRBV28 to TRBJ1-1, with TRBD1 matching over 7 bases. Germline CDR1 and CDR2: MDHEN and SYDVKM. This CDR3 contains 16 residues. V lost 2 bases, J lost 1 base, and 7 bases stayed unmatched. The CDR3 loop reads CASSLRGGTANTEAFF. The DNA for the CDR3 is TGTGCCAGCAGTTTAAGGGGGGGGACAGCGAACACTGAAGCTTTCTTT.

The CDR3, as DNA: TGTGCCAGCAGTGAAGCGCAAAGGGGTTGCGAGCAGTACTTC. Encoded protein: CASSEAQRGCEQYF. The chain has TRBV6-1 and TRBJ2-7, with a tentative D call TRBD1 (5 bases). The CDR3 has 14 amino acids. Trimming left V 0 bases short and J 6 bases short, with 12 bases between. Germline V lookup: CDR1 MNHNS, CDR2 SASEGT.

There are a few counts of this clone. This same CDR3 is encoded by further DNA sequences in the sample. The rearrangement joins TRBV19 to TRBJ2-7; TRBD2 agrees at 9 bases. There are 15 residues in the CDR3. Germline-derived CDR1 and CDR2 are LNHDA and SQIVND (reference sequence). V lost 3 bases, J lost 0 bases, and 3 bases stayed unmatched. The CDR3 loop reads CASSIAGGTSYEQYF. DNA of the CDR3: TGTGCCAGTAGTATCGCGGGGGGGACCTCCTACGAGCAGTACTTC.

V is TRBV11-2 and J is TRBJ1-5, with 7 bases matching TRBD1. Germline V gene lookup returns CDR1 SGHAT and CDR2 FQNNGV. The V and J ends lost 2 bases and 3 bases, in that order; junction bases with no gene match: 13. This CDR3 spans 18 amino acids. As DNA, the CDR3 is TGTGCCAGCAGCTTACGCTTCTCCGGGACAGACTACAATCAGCCCCAGCATTTT. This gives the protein CASSLRFSGTDYNQPQHF.

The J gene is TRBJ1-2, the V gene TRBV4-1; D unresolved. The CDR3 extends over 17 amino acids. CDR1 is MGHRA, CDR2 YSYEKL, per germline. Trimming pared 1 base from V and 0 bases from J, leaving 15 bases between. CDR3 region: CASSQVNGRKANYGYTF. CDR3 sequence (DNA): TGCGCCAGCAGCCAAGTAAACGGCCGTAAAGCTAACTATGGCTACACCTTC.

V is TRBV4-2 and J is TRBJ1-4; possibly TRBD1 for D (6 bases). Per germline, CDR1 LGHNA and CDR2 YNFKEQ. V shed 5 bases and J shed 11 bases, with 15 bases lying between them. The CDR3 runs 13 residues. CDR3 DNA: TGTGCCAGCAGCGCTACACCGGGGGCGAAACTGTTTTTT. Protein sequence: CASSATPGAKLFF.

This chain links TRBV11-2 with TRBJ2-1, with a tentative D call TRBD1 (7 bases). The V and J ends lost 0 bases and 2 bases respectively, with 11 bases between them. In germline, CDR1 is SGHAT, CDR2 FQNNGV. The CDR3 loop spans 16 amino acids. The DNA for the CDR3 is TGTGCCAGCAGCTTAGAGGGACAGCGGGCCTACAATGAGCAGTTCTTC. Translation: CASSLEGQRAYNEQFF.

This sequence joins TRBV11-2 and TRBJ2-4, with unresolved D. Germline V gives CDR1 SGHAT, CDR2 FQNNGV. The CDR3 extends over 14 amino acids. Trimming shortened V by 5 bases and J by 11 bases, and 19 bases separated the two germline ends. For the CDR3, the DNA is TGTGCCAGCAGCCCGTACCGGGTCCTAGGGTTTCAGTACTTC. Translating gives CASSPYRVLGFQYF.